The T cell receptor (beta chain) under discussion was sequenced for a study of T cell responses to AZD1222 COVID-19 vaccine (dated by TCRdb to the early 2020s). Turning to the overall study: TCR sequencing covered fewer than 250 trial participants: 207 given two doses of AZD1222 and approximately 26 given two doses of MenACWY control vaccine. Trial participants were enrolled into age subgroups of 18-55, 56-69 and 70-plus years, which contained around 150, 29 and 61 TCR-sequenced participants, respectively.

Findings and caveats that apply to the study as a whole: Conclusions about previously exposed vaccinees are limited, since just 6 or 7 AZD1222 recipients were seropositive for SARS-CoV-2 at baseline. Epitopes outside the regions mutated in the B.1.351 and B.1.1.7 variants were reportedly recognized by nearly half of the unique spike-specific TCRs. After two AZD1222 doses, both the breadth and the depth of spike-specific TCRs were significantly higher than at day 0 and than in MenACWY recipients. Vaccine-associated CD4 TCRs spanned the whole spike protein, with dominant responses in regions 160-218 and 743-854. Because no day 14 peak-response samples were available, repertoires were characterized only after the peak T cell response. Most participants were white British and females outnumbered males, and the authors suggested that clonal diversity may have been underestimated. In the small 56-69-year group, the increase in depth fell short of significance, most likely because of low power.

The CDR3 regions of human TCRbeta chains were analyzed by immunosequencing. Per the authors' processing: Repertoire TCRs were matched against a reference library of SARS-CoV-2-specific TCRs generated with the MIRA antigen-specificity platform. Breadth meant the fraction of unique TCRs that were SARS-CoV-2-associated, whereas depth meant the fraction of total T cells that were SARS-CoV-2-associated. Using the MIRA data, every spike-specific TCR was mapped to the spike region that the TCR reacted to and assigned to either a CD4 or a CD8 class. Log10-transformed breadth and depth values were compared by one-way ANOVA with Sidak's multiple comparisons tests. TCRdb carries this immuneACCESS record with in-frame sequences only. Its versions omit some clonotypes, under half of them owing to an unresolved V gene in the studies checked, with the rest unexplained. The DNA gave D and trimming, while V, J and clone size come from that table. Within this sample are 60,000 to 95,000 clones, with about nine tenths of them counted one time only. The ten largest account for less than 20% of the sample.

In light of the paper, this sample's time point label describes: about 28 days (+/-7) after the second vaccine dose. AZD1222 recipients whose second dose came at about 4 weeks and those whose second dose came at about 12 weeks were combined into one group, since spike-specific TCR depth and breadth did not differ between the two schedules. Vaccinee samples were obtained from the UK trials COV001 and COV002, which included a single-blind randomized controlled phase 2/3 trial of AZD1222 (ChAdOx1 nCoV-19) in healthy adults. For TCRbeta chain sequencing, PBMC samples were collected from trial participants at day 0 and at day 28 after the second dose. In its sample, this clone was seen once. It lacks a known antigen. Base qualities are missing; no much larger clone stands one base away. The CDR3 sequence holds 15 residues, the cysteine and phenylalanine included. Of all the DNA, just the CDR3 is kept, 45 bases in frame from base 1. V drops 3 bases and J drops 2 bases, leaving 13 bases in between. The germline V gene sets CDR1 to SGHAT and CDR2 to FQNNGV.

The input for sequencing was peripheral blood, taken 28 days after the second AZD1222 dose. The chain uses TRBV11-2 and TRBJ1-1; the D gene remains uncertain. This clonotype was sampled from an adult who received the AZD1222 COVID-19 vaccine. The nucleotide sequence reads TGTGCCAGCAGCTTGTCAGGCCGGGGAAACACTGAAGCTTTCTTT. The translation is CASSLSGRGNTEAFF.